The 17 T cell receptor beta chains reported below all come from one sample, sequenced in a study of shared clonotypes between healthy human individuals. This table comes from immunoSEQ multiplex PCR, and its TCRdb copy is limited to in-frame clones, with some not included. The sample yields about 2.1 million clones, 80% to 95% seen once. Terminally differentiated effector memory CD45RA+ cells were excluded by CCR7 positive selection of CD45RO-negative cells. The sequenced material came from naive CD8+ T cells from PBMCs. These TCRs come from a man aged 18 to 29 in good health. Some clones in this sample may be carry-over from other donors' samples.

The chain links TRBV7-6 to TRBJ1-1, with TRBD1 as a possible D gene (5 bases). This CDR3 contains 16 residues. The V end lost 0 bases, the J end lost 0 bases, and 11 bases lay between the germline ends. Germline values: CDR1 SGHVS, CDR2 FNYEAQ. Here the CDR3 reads CASSLAYSGLNTEAFF. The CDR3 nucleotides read TGTGCCAGCAGCTTAGCGTATTCAGGGTTGAACACTGAAGCTTTCTTT.

The CDR3 protein is CASSLQAGGFGVQTQYF. CDR3 in DNA: TGTGCCAGCAGTTTACAAGCGGGCGGGTTCGGAGTGCAGACCCAGTACTTC. V gene TRBV7-8 combines with J gene TRBJ2-5; D perhaps matches TRBD2 (6 bases). From germline, CDR1 is SGHVS and CDR2 FQNEAQ. The CDR3 length is 17 residues. The V and J ends lost 6 bases and 6 bases respectively, with 26 bases between them.

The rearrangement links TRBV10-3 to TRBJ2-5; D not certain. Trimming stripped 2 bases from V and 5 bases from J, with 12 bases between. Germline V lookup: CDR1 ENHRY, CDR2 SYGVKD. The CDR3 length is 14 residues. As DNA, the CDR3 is TGTGCCATCAGTGAGCCGGGTTCTTCGGAGACCCAGTACTTC. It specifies CAISEPGSSETQYF.

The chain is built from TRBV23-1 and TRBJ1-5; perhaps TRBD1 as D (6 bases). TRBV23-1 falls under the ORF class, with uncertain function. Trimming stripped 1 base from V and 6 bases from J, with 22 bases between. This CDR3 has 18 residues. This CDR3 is CASSQLGAGRPPCQPQHF. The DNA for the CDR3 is TGCGCCAGCAGTCAATTGGGGGCAGGACGGCCACCCTGTCAGCCCCAGCATTTT.

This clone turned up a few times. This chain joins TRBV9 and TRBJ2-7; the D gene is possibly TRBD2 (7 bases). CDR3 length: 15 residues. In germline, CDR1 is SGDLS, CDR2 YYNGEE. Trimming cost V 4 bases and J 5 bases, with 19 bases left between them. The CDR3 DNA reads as TGTGCCAGCAGCCCCCAGGGGAGGGCGACAAACGAGCAGTACTTC. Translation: CASSPQGRATNEQYF.

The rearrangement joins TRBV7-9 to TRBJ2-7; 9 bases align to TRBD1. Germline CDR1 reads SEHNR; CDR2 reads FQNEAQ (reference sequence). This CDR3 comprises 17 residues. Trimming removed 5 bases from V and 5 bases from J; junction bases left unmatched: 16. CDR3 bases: TGTGCCAGCAGCCCCCCGGGACAGGGAATCATTGGCGACGAGCAGTACTTC. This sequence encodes CASSPPGQGIIGDEQYF.

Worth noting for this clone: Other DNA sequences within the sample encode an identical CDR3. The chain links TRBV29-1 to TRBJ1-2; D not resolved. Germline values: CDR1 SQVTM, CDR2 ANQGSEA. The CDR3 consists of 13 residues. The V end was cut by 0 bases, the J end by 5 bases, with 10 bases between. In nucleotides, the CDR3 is TGCAGCGTTGAAGATCTGGGCAGATATGGCTACACCTTC. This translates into CSVEDLGRYGYTF.

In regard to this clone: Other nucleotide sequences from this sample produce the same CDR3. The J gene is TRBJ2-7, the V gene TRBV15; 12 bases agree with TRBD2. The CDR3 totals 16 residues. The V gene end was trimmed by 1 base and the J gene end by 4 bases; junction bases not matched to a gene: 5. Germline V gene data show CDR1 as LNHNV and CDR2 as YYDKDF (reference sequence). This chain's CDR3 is CATSRGGLAGGYEQYF. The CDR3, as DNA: TGTGCCACCAGCAGAGGAGGTCTAGCGGGAGGGTACGAGCAGTACTTC.

The CDR3 is CASSLVLAGGPDTQYF. In DNA, the CDR3 is TGTGCCAGCAGCTTGGTCTTAGCGGGAGGGCCGGATACGCAGTATTTT. This chain connects TRBV5-8 to TRBJ2-3; 11 bases are shared with TRBD2. CDR3 length equals 16 residues. Germline lookup yields CDR1 SGHTS and CDR2 YDEGEE. V shed 0 bases, J shed 6 bases, and the junction held 6 bases outside the gene matches. Using reference TRBV5-8 and TRBJ2-3 for the parts outside the CDR3, the full variable domain is EAGVTQSPTHLIKTRGQQATLRCSPISGHTSVYWYQQALGLGLQFLLWYDEGEERNRGNFPPRFSGRQFPNYSSELNVNALELEDSALYLCASSLVLAGGPDTQYFGPGTRLTVL.

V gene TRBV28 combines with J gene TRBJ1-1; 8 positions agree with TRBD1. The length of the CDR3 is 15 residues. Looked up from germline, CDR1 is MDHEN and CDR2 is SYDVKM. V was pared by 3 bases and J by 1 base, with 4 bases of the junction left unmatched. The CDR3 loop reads CASSFYTGGNTEAFF. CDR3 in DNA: TGTGCCAGCAGTTTTTACACAGGGGGGAACACTGAAGCTTTCTTT.

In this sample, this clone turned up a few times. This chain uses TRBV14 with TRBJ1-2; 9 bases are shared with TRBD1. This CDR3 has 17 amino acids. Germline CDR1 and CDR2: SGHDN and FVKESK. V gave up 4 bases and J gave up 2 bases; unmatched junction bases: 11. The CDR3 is CASSPRDRALRNYGYTF. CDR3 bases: TGTGCCAGCAGCCCTCGGGACAGGGCCTTGCGGAACTATGGCTACACCTTC.

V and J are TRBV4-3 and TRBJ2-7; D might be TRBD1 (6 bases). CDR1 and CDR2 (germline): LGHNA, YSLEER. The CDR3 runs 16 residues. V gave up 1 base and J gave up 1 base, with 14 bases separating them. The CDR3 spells CASSQGVGAGSYEQYF. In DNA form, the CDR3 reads TGCGCCAGCAGCCAAGGAGTGGGGGCCGGGTCCTACGAGCAGTACTTC.

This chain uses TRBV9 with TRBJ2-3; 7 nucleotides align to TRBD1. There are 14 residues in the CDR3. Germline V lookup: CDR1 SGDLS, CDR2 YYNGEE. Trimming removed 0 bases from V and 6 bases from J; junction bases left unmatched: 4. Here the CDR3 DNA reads TGTGCCAGCAGCGTAGACGGCAGGGGGGATACGCAGTATTTT. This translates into CASSVDGRGDTQYF.

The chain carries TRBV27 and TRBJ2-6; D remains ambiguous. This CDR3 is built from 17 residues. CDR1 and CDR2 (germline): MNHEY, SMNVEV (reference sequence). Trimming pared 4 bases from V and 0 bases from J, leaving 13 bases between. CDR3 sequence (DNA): TGTGCCAGCAGTTATTCTTTCGTATACTCTGGGGCCAACGTCCTGACTTTC. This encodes CASSYSFVYSGANVLTF.

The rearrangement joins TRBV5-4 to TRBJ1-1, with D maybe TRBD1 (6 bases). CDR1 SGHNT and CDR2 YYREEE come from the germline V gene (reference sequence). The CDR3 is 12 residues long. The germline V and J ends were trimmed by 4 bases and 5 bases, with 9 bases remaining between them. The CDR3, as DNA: TGTGCCAGCAGCCAAACAGGGACTGAAGCTTTCTTT. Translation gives CASSQTGTEAFF.

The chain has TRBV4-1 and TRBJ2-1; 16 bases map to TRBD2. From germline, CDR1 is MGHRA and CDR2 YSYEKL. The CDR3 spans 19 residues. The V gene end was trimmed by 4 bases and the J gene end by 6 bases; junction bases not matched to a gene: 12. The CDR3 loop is CASSLGISGTSGRANEQFF. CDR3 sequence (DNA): TGCGCCAGCAGCCTTGGGATTTCCGGGACTAGCGGGAGGGCCAATGAGCAGTTCTTC.

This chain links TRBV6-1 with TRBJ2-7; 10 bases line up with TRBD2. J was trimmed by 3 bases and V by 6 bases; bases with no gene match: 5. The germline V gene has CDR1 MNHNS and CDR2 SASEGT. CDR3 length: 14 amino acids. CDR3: CASRASGSFYEQYF. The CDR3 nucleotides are TGTGCCAGCAGGGCTAGCGGGAGTTTCTACGAGCAGTACTTC.